The 31 T cell receptor beta chains below all came from one sample that was sequenced in a study of blood T cell repertoires in COVID-19 (TCRdb year 2020). Library prep was done by the immunoSEQ multiplex PCR assay. What TCRdb holds here is the immuneACCESS table cut down to in-frame rearrangements. Part of the clones is not present; checked against another copy, under half of the missing clones reflect an unresolved V gene, and the others are unexplained. This sample lists 150,000 to 200,000 clones; around 80% were detected once. The ten most abundant clones make up about 3.5% of the sample. Sample: PBMCs or T cells enriched from blood (not recorded which). The receptors shown here come from a woman aged 45-60 years in a cohort exposed to, infected with or recovered from COVID-19 (not recorded which).

This clone was recorded a few times. The J gene is TRBJ1-3, the V gene TRBV11-1; maybe TRBD1 (5 bases). This CDR3 has 14 residues. Germline V gene lookup returns CDR1 SGHAT and CDR2 FQDESV (reference sequence). Trimming cost V 4 bases and J 2 bases, with 9 bases left between them. The CDR3 here is CASSWAGPGNTIYF. In nucleotides, the CDR3 is TGTGCCAGCAGCTGGGCGGGACCTGGAAACACCATATATTTT. Together with reference TRBV11-1 and TRBJ1-3, the CDR3 gives the full variable domain: EAEVAQSPRYKITEKSQAVAFWCDPISGHATLYWYRQILGQGPELLVQFQDESVVDDSQLPKDRFSAERLKGVDSTLKIQPAELGDSAMYLCASSWAGPGNTIYFGEGSWLTVV.

This chain links TRBV7-9 with TRBJ2-5, with TRBD2 identical over 10 bases. The CDR3 length is 14 residues. Germline assignment: CDR1 SEHNR and CDR2 FQNEAQ (reference sequence). J gave up 4 bases and V 5 bases, and 4 bases lay outside the gene matches. The CDR3 region has the DNA TGTGCCAGCAGCCCCATAGCGGGAGGAGAGACCCAGTACTTC. The encoded protein is CASSPIAGGETQYF.

The chain combines TRBV28 with TRBJ2-7; TRBD2 matches at 10 bases. V trimming: 6 bases; J trimming: 4 bases; junction bases outside the gene matches: 6. CDR1 and CDR2 (germline): MDHEN, SYDVKM. There are 14 residues in the CDR3. CDR3: CASRPGLAFYEQYF. The CDR3 DNA reads as TGTGCCAGCAGACCGGGACTAGCGTTTTACGAGCAGTACTTC.

This clone has just one count. The rearrangement joins TRBV24-1 to TRBJ2-5, with 7 positions matching TRBD1. V gave up 3 bases and J gave up 3 bases; unmatched junction bases: 0. Germline CDR1 KGHDR, CDR2 SFDVKD. The CDR3 totals 13 residues. CDR3 in DNA: TGTGCCACCAGTGATGGGACAGAAGAGACCCAGTACTTC. Translating gives CATSDGTEETQYF.

The chain carries TRBV3-1 (or the pseudogene TRBV3-2) and TRBJ2-5; unclear D gene. The CDR3 length is 14 residues. The germline V gene encodes CDR1 LGHDT and CDR2 YNNKEL (reference sequence). The ends were cut back, 2 bases at V and 5 bases at J, with 12 bases in the middle. The CDR3 here is CASSQMTAAETQYF. DNA of the CDR3: TGTGCCAGCAGCCAAATGACGGCGGCGGAGACCCAGTACTTC.

The rearrangement links TRBV7-6 to TRBJ2-7; 13 nucleotides agree with TRBD2. Germline V gene lookup returns CDR1 SGHVS and CDR2 FNYEAQ. The CDR3 is 18 amino acids. V trimming: 4 bases; J trimming: 0 bases; junction bases outside the gene matches: 9. The CDR3 coding sequence is TGTGCCAGCAGCTCGGGACTAGCGGGGCCCGGAAGCTCCTACGAGCAGTACTTC. This translates into CASSSGLAGPGSSYEQYF.

The chain carries TRBV19 and TRBJ2-7, with TRBD2 as a possible D gene (7 bases). The CDR3 spans 14 residues. In germline, CDR1 is LNHDA, CDR2 SQIVND (reference sequence). V lost 6 bases and J lost 7, with 19 bases in between. The CDR3 loop reads CASSSRGAGREQYF. In DNA form, the CDR3 reads TGTGCCAGTAGCTCCCGGGGGGCAGGTAGGGAGCAGTACTTC.

This clone was seen more than once but under ten times. This sequence joins TRBV18 and TRBJ2-2; D unclear. Per germline, CDR1 KGHSH and CDR2 LQKENI. The CDR3 length is 17 residues. Trimming removed 4 bases at V and 1 base at J, with 16 bases between. As DNA, the CDR3 is TGTGCCAGCTCACTCTGGCCCCCCCCGGGGAACACCGGGGAGCTGTTTTTT. The encoded protein is CASSLWPPPGNTGELFF.

This clone was detected once. The chain uses TRBV28 and TRBJ1-2, with TRBD1 matching over 12 bases. Losses at the gene ends were 7 bases for V and 2 bases for J; bases not matched to a gene: 8. The germline gives CDR1 MDHEN, CDR2 SYDVKM. The CDR3 has 16 residues. The CDR3 loop is CASTLGTGGANYGYTF. CDR3 DNA: TGTGCCAGCACCCTCGGGACAGGGGGCGCAAACTATGGCTACACCTTC.

The chain is built from TRBV28 and TRBJ1-6, with TRBD1 matching over 8 bases. There are 16 residues in the CDR3. Germline lookup yields CDR1 MDHEN and CDR2 SYDVKM. The V segment lost 4 bases and the J segment 7 bases; nucleotides outside the gene matches: 9. The CDR3 here is CASSSVRGLSNSPLHF. In DNA, the CDR3 is TGTGCCAGCAGTTCCGTCAGGGGGCTGTCCAATTCACCCCTCCACTTT.

The chain is built from TRBV3-1 (or the pseudogene TRBV3-2) and TRBJ1-4; 9 nucleotides align to TRBD1. The CDR3 spans 16 residues. Germline trimming cut 5 bases from V and 7 bases from J; bases unmatched to any gene: 11. Germline assignment: CDR1 LGHDT and CDR2 YNNKEL (reference sequence). The CDR3 nucleotides are TGTGCCAGCAGCTACTACTACGGGACAGGGACTGAAAAACTGTTTTTT. Protein: CASSYYYGTGTEKLFF.

The chain uses TRBV18 and TRBJ1-3, with 8 bases aligning to TRBD1. Germline trimming cut 4 bases from V and 2 bases from J; bases unmatched to any gene: 4. Germline V lookup: CDR1 KGHSH, CDR2 LQKENI. This CDR3 has 15 residues. The CDR3 here is CASSLDRAAGNTIYF. CDR3 coding DNA: TGTGCCAGCTCACTGGACAGGGCGGCTGGAAACACCATATATTTT.

This clone was found once. As DNA, the CDR3 is TGTGCCAGCAGCTTGGAACGGTCCGAGTTCTTC. Its protein is CASSLERSEFF. The V call is TRBV5-5, the J call TRBJ2-1; no firm D call. Trimming removed 0 bases at V and 14 bases at J, with 9 bases between. Germline CDR1 SGHKS, CDR2 YYEKEE (reference sequence). This CDR3 contains 11 residues.

The V call is TRBV6-5, the J call TRBJ2-5; 7 bases fit TRBD1. This CDR3 contains 13 residues. Germline assignment: CDR1 MNHEY and CDR2 SVGAGI. The J segment lost 5 bases and the V segment lost 7 bases, leaving 7 bases of the junction unmatched. CDR3 nucleotide sequence: TGTGCCAGCACCTCGAGGGGGCACGAGACCCAGTACTTC. It is translated as CASTSRGHETQYF.

The chain employs TRBV9 and TRBJ2-7; 12 nucleotides match TRBD2. Germline loops: CDR1 SGDLS, CDR2 YYNGEE. This CDR3 is 16 amino acids long. J gave up 7 bases and V 4 bases, and 12 bases lay outside the gene matches. The CDR3, as DNA: TGTGCCAGCAGCCCTATTAGACTAGCGGGAGCCCAGGAGCAGTACTTC. This gives the protein CASSPIRLAGAQEQYF.

V is TRBV28 and J is TRBJ1-2; the D gene is possibly TRBD1 (6 bases). V lost 7 bases and J 1 base, leaving 19 bases between the germline ends. The germline V gene has CDR1 MDHEN and CDR2 SYDVKM. The CDR3 spans 16 residues. In nucleotides, the CDR3 is TGTGCCAGCAATCAAGGGGGATGGGGAAGTAACTATGGCTACACCTTC. Amino acid sequence: CASNQGGWGSNYGYTF.

The genes are TRBV7-2 and TRBJ2-7; tentative D call: TRBD1 (6 bases). CDR3 length: 15 residues. Germline V lookup: CDR1 SGHTA, CDR2 FQGNSA. V lost 5 bases to trimming and J lost 3 bases, with 17 bases between them. CDR3 amino acids: CASSPTGTRYYEQYF. Here the CDR3 DNA reads TGTGCCAGCAGCCCCACCGGGACAAGATACTACGAGCAGTACTTC.

The gene calls are TRBV5-1 and TRBJ1-1, with unresolved D. The CDR3 loop spans 14 amino acids. Trimming stripped 1 base from V and 0 bases from J, with 7 bases between. Germline assignment: CDR1 SGHRS and CDR2 YFSETQ. CDR3 sequence (DNA): TGCGCCAGCAGCTTGCGAGCGGTGAACACTGAAGCTTTCTTT. Translated: CASSLRAVNTEAFF.

In this sample, this clone turned up once. This chain uses TRBV27 with TRBJ1-4; 9 nucleotides align to TRBD1. Germline CDR1 reads MNHEY; CDR2 reads SMNVEV (reference sequence). CDR3 length equals 17 residues. J lost 7 bases, V lost 6 bases, and 15 bases had no gene match. The CDR3 bases are TGTGCCAGCAGCCCCATTGTTAACAGGGGGCGCGGTGAAAAACTGTTTTTT. Translated: CASSPIVNRGRGEKLFF.

The chain carries TRBV5-1 and TRBJ2-3; TRBD2 is a possible D gene (5 bases). The CDR3 has 14 residues. Germline V CDR1 and CDR2: SGHRS, YFSETQ. Trimming removed 7 bases at V and 3 bases at J, with 15 bases between. The CDR3 reads CASGRTVATDTQYF. In DNA, the CDR3 is TGCGCCAGCGGAAGGACTGTTGCTACAGATACGCAGTATTTT.

CDR3 in amino acids: CASRRPGLAGGSYNEQFF. CDR3 DNA: TGCGCCAGCAGAAGACCGGGACTAGCGGGGGGGTCCTACAATGAGCAGTTCTTC. The chain links TRBV10-2 to TRBJ2-1, with TRBD2 matching over 16 bases. The CDR3 is 18 residues long. The V gene end was trimmed by 6 bases and the J gene end by 1 base; junction bases not matched to a gene: 6. In germline, CDR1 is WSHSY, CDR2 SAAADI.

The chain recombines TRBV2 with TRBJ1-2, with D possibly matching TRBD1 (6 bases). Germline V CDR1 and CDR2: SNHLY, FYNNEI. The CDR3 covers 12 residues. V was pared by 3 bases and J by 4 bases, with 6 bases between. CDR3: CASSEDSYGYTF. The CDR3 nucleotides read TGTGCCAGCAGTGAGGACAGCTATGGCTACACCTTC.

V usage is TRBV5-4 and J usage is TRBJ1-2; TRBD1 matches at 7 bases. Germline V gene lookup returns CDR1 SGHNT and CDR2 YYREEE (reference sequence). The CDR3 is made up of 15 amino acids. V lost 7 bases and J lost 6; bases outside the gene matches: 15. DNA of the CDR3: TGTGCCAGCCTTACCGGGGGGGACAGACTACATGGCTACACCTTC. Translation: CASLTGGDRLHGYTF.

This chain links TRBV19 with TRBJ1-5; 9 bases map to TRBD1. V gave up 5 bases and J gave up 4 bases; unmatched junction bases: 3. CDR3 size: 14 residues. In germline, CDR1 is LNHDA, CDR2 SQIVND (reference sequence). CDR3 residues: CASSAGTGNQPQHF. Here the CDR3 DNA reads TGTGCCAGTAGTGCGGGGACAGGGAATCAGCCCCAGCATTTT.

The chain carries TRBV7-2 and TRBJ2-3; no firm D call. This CDR3 is built from 11 residues. Trimming took off 1 base at V and 14 bases at J, with 10 bases between the two ends. Germline-derived CDR1 and CDR2 are SGHTA and FQGNSA. The CDR3 nucleotides are TGTGCCAGCAGCTTAGGAGAGAATCGGTATTTT. It translates to CASSLGENRYF.

The chain carries TRBV18 and TRBJ1-5; D call uncertain. The CDR3 runs 15 residues. Germline CDR1 reads KGHSH; CDR2 reads LQKENI. Trimming took off 2 bases at V and 1 base at J, with 9 bases between the two ends. The CDR3 is CASSPVRVSNQPQHF. The CDR3 nucleotides read TGTGCCAGCTCACCAGTGAGAGTGAGCAATCAGCCCCAGCATTTT. The complete variable domain, with remaining parts taken from reference TRBV18 and TRBJ1-5, reads NAGVMQNPRHLVRRRGQEARLRCSPMKGHSHVYWYRQLPEEGLKFMVYLQKENIIDESGMPKERFSAEFPKEGPSILRIQQVVRGDSAAYFCASSPVRVSNQPQHFGDGTRLSIL.

J is TRBJ2-5 and V is TRBV7-2; D remains ambiguous. CDR3 length equals 14 residues. Germline loops: CDR1 SGHTA, CDR2 FQGNSA. V lost 0 bases and J lost 1, with 6 bases in between. Here the CDR3 reads CASSLAGSQETQYF. The CDR3 DNA follows: TGTGCCAGCAGCTTAGCGGGCAGCCAAGAGACCCAGTACTTC. The full variable domain, with the rest looked up from reference TRBV7-2 and TRBJ2-5, is GAGVSQSPSNKVTEKGKDVELRCDPISGHTALYWYRQSLGQGLEFLIYFQGNSAPDKSGLPSDRFSAERTGGSVSTLTIQRTQQEDSAVYLCASSLAGSQETQYFGPGTRLLVL.

The chain couples TRBV10-3 to TRBJ2-3; D might be TRBD2 (6 bases). This CDR3 has 19 amino acids. Germline V gives CDR1 ENHRY, CDR2 SYGVKD. The V and J ends lost 1 base and 6 bases respectively, with 26 bases between them. This chain's CDR3 is CAISEWKLTSTHKADTQYF. CDR3 bases: TGTGCCATCAGTGAGTGGAAATTGACTAGTACGCATAAGGCGGATACGCAGTATTTT.

The J gene is TRBJ1-4, the V gene TRBV5-6, with 7 bases lining up with TRBD1. CDR1 and CDR2 from the germline V gene are SGHDT and YYEEEE. The ends lost 2 bases at V and 6 bases at J; junction bases unmatched: 4. This CDR3 spans 14 amino acids. CDR3 sequence reads: CASSFRTGYEKLFF. CDR3 DNA: TGTGCCAGCAGCTTCCGGACAGGCTATGAAAAACTGTTTTTT.

The chain uses TRBV5-4 and TRBJ2-7, with unresolved D. The germline V and J ends were trimmed by 4 bases and 4 bases, with 9 bases remaining between them. There are 12 residues in the CDR3. Looked up from germline, CDR1 is SGHNT and CDR2 is YYREEE (reference sequence). CDR3 coding DNA: TGTGCCAGCAGCACCTCGGGTTACGAGCAGTACTTC. Translating gives CASSTSGYEQYF.

This chain uses TRBV7-8 with TRBJ2-7; the D gene is possibly TRBD2 (6 bases). CDR1 and CDR2 from the germline V gene are SGHVS and FQNEAQ. The CDR3 covers 17 residues. V was cut by 4 bases and J by 2 bases, with 21 bases left in between. The chain's CDR3 is CASSSRGGVELTYEQYF. CDR3 nucleotide sequence: TGTGCCAGCAGCTCTAGGGGAGGAGTGGAATTAACCTACGAGCAGTACTTC. Supplemented by reference TRBV7-8 and TRBJ2-7, the full variable domain reads GAGVSQSPRYKVAKRGQDVALRCDPISGHVSLFWYQQALGQGPEFLTYFQNEAQLDKSGLPSDRFFAERPEGSVSTLKIQRTQQEDSAVYLCASSSRGGVELTYEQYFGPGTRLTVT.